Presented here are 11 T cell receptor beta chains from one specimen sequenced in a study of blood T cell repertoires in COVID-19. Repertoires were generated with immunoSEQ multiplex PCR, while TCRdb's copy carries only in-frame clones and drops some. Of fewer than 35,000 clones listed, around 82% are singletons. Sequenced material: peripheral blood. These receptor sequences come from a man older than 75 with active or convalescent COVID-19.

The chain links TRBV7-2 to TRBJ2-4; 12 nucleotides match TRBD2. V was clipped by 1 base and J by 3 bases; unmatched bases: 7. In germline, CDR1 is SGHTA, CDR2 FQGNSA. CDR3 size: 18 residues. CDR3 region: CASSLVLAGGLIKNIQYF. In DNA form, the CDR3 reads TGTGCCAGCAGCTTAGTACTAGCGGGGGGTTTGATCAAAAACATTCAGTACTTC.

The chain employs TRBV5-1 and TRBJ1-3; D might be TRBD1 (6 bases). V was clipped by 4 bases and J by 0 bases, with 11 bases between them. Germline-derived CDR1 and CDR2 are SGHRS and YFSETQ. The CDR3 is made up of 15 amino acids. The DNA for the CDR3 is TGCGCCAGCAGCCCGGGACAACCCTCTGGAAACACCATATATTTT. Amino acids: CASSPGQPSGNTIYF.

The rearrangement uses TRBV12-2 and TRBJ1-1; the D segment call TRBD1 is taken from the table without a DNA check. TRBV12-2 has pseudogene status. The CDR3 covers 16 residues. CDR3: CASRLDQAQMNTEAFF. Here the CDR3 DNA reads TGTGCAAGTCGCTTAGACCAGGCGCAGATGAACACTGAAGCTTTCTTT.

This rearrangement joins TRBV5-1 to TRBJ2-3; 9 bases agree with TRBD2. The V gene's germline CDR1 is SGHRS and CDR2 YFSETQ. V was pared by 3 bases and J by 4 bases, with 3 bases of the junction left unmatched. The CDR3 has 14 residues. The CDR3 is CASSSGLAPDTQYF. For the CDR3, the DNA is TGCGCCAGCAGCTCAGGACTAGCGCCAGATACGCAGTATTTT. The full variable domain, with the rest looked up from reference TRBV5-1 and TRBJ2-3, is KAGVTQTPRYLIKTRGQQVTLSCSPISGHRSVSWYQQTPGQGLQFLFEYFSETQRNKGNFPGRFSGRQFSNSRSEMNVSTLELGDSALYLCASSSGLAPDTQYFGPGTRLTVL.

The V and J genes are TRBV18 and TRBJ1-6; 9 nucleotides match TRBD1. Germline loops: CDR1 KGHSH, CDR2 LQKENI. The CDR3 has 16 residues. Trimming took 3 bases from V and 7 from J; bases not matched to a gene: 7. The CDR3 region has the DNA TGTGCCAGCTCACCCCGGACCGGGACAGGGAATTCACCCCTCCACTTT. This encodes CASSPRTGTGNSPLHF. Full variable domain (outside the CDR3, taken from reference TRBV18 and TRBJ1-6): NAGVMQNPRHLVRRRGQEARLRCSPMKGHSHVYWYRQLPEEGLKFMVYLQKENIIDESGMPKERFSAEFPKEGPSILRIQQVVRGDSAAYFCASSPRTGTGNSPLHFGNGTRLTVT.

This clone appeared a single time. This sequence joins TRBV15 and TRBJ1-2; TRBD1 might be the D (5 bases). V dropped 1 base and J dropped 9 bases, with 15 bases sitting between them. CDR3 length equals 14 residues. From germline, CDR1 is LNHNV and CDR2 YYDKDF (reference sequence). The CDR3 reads CATSRGQTLWSYTF. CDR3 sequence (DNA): TGTGCCACCAGCAGAGGACAGACCCTATGGAGCTACACCTTC.

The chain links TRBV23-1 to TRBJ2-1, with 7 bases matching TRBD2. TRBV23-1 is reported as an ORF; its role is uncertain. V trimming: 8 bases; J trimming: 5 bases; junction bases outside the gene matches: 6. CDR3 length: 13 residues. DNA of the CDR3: TGCGCCAGCCGTACGGGACTACACAATGAGCAGTTCTTC. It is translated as CASRTGLHNEQFF.

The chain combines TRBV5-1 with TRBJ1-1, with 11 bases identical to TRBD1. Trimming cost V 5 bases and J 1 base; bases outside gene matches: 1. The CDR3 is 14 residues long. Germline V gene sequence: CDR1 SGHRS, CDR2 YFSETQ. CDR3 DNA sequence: TGCGCCAGCAGAGGACAGGGGGCGAACACTGAAGCTTTCTTT. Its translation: CASRGQGANTEAFF.

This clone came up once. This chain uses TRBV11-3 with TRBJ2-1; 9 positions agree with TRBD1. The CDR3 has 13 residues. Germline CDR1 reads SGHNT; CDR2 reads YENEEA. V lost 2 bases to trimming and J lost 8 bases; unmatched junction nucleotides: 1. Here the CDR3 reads CASSLRDRDEQFF. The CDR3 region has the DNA TGTGCCAGCAGCTTACGGGACAGGGATGAGCAGTTCTTC.

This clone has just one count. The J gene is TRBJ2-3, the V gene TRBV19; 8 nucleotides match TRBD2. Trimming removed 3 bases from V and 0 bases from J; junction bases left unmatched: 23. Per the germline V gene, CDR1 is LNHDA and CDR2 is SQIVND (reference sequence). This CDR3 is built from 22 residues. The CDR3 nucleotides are TGTGCCAGTAGTATCCTCGGGGGGGAGCGGGGACGGATATCGACTAGCACAGATACGCAGTATTTT. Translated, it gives CASSILGGERGRISTSTDTQYF.

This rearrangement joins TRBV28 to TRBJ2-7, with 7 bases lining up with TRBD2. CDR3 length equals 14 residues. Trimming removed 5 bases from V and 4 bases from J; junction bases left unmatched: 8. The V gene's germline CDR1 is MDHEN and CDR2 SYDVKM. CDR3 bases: TGTGCCAGCAGTCGGCCAGCGGGAAGTTACGAGCAGTACTTC. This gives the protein CASSRPAGSYEQYF.